Following are 11 T cell receptor beta chains from one sample sequenced in a study of blood T cells in healthy people across ages. The authors ran a second PCR of roughly 7 to 11 cycles using a sample-barcoded 5' primer and a J-beta primer mix. MiXCR, run by TCRdb on the 5' RACE reads, gives a single entry per CDR3 protein. This sample carries hundreds of thousands of distinct CDR3 sequences, 30% to 45% of them seen once, and the ten largest clones take about an eighth. The specimen was blood. These receptors all stem from a man between 18 and 29 years old in good health.

This clonotype turned up a few times. This rearrangement joins TRBV6-6 to TRBJ1-5; possible D gene TRBD1, 5 bases. The CDR3 is 16 residues long. V lost 0 bases, J lost 1 base, and 10 bases lay in between. CDR1 and CDR2 from the germline V gene are MNHNY and SVGAGI (reference sequence). In nucleotides, the CDR3 is TGTGCCAGCAGTTACTCCCGGGGGGGAAGCAATCAGCCCCAGCATTTT. Amino acid sequence: CASSYSRGGSNQPQHF.

V gene TRBV4-1 combines with J gene TRBJ1-4; the D gene is possibly TRBD1 (5 bases). The CDR3 totals 16 residues. CDR1 is MGHRA and CDR2 is YSYEKL in the germline V gene. The V end was cut by 1 base, the J end by 6 bases, with 15 bases between. The CDR3 protein is CASSQVLNRGHEKLFF. The CDR3 nucleotides are TGCGCCAGCAGCCAAGTCCTAAATCGGGGACATGAAAAACTGTTTTTT.

This clonotype came up a few times. V gene TRBV10-3 combines with J gene TRBJ2-2, with no clear D. Trimming removed 8 bases from V and 3 bases from J, with 7 bases in between. This CDR3 is 12 amino acids long. The V gene's germline CDR1 is ENHRY and CDR2 SYGVKD. In nucleotides, the CDR3 is TGTGCCATCCAAACTGACACCGGGGAGCTGTTTTTT. Protein: CAIQTDTGELFF.

This clonotype was counted a single time. This may stem from a read error, because a much larger clone lies one nucleotide away. The V call is TRBV6-5, the J call TRBJ2-4; no reliable D call. With the DNA end fitting TRBJ2-7 better, the J assignment may be wrong. The CDR3 consists of 14 residues. In germline, CDR1 is MNHEY, CDR2 SVGAGI. CDR3 in amino acids: CASSYAKGSSEQYF. CDR3 coding DNA: TGTGCCAGCAGTTACGCTAAGGGATCGAGCGAGCAGTACTTC.

Notes on this clonotype: A read error is possible here, since a much larger clone lies one base away. The J gene is TRBJ1-2, the V gene TRBV29-1, with TRBD1 identical over 11 bases. Germline V CDR1 and CDR2: SQVTM, ANQGSEA. The CDR3 extends over 14 amino acids. V lost 2 bases and J lost 6; bases outside the gene matches: 5. CDR3 protein: CSVEKGQGADGYTF. DNA of the CDR3: TGCAGCGTTGAAAAAGGACAGGGGGCCGATGGCTACACCTTC.

The rearrangement joins TRBV7-2 to TRBJ1-5; D remains ambiguous. Per germline, CDR1 SGHTA and CDR2 FQGNSA. This CDR3 has 14 residues. V was clipped by 1 base and J by 7 bases, with 11 bases between them. The DNA for the CDR3 is TGTGCCAGCAGCTTAGACGGGGATGGACAGCCCCAGCATTTT. This codes for CASSLDGDGQPQHF.

V gene TRBV20-1 combines with J gene TRBJ2-1; 15 bases are shared with TRBD2. This CDR3 is 16 amino acids long. V trimming: 5 bases; J trimming: 9 bases; junction bases outside the gene matches: 11. Germline V lookup: CDR1 DFQATT, CDR2 SNEGSKA (reference sequence). CDR3 DNA: TGCAGTGCTTACGGACTAGCGGGGGGGCCGATGGGTGAGCAGTTCTTC. Its protein is CSAYGLAGGPMGEQFF.

The table lists this clonotype with a few counts. J is TRBJ1-5 and V is TRBV20-1; tentative D call: TRBD1 (6 bases). The germline V gene encodes CDR1 DFQATT and CDR2 SNEGSKA (reference sequence). Trimming shortened V by 6 bases and J by 7 bases, and 22 bases separated the two germline ends. CDR3 length equals 15 residues. CDR3 protein: CSARSYGGGGQPQHF. The CDR3 DNA is TGCAGTGCGCGTAGTTACGGGGGCGGTGGGCAGCCCCAGCATTTT.

Note on this clonotype: Mismatch with germline at one junction end may stem from a read error. V usage is TRBV3-1 and J usage is TRBJ1-6, with 7 bases matching TRBD1. Per the germline V gene, CDR1 is LGHDT and CDR2 is YNNKEL (reference sequence). The CDR3 extends over 13 amino acids. Here the CDR3 DNA reads TGTGCCAGCAGCAAGACAGGGAATTCACCCCCCCACTTT. Its translation is CASSKTGNSPPHF.

This rearrangement joins TRBV10-3 to TRBJ1-2, with 7 bases that match TRBD1. Trimming took 3 bases from V and 3 from J; bases not matched to a gene: 7. Germline V gene sequence: CDR1 ENHRY, CDR2 SYGVKD. The CDR3 has 15 amino acids. In DNA form, the CDR3 reads TGTGCCATCAGTGATCCGGGACAGAATGACTATGGCTACACCTTC. This sequence encodes CAISDPGQNDYGYTF.

This clonotype was counted between two and nine times. The chain has TRBV27 and TRBJ1-6; a possible D gene is TRBD1 (5 bases). Trimming pared 5 bases from V and 6 bases from J, leaving 14 bases between. CDR1 MNHEY and CDR2 SMNVEV come from the germline V gene (reference sequence). CDR3 length equals 15 residues. In nucleotides, the CDR3 is TGTGCCAGCAGTCGGGAGGGGATGGGTAATTCACCCCTCCACTTT. Translation: CASSREGMGNSPLHF.